The 5 T cell receptor beta chains in this list originate from one sample, sequenced in a study of shared clonotypes between healthy human individuals. Assay: immunoSEQ multiplex PCR; the TCRdb copy retains only in-frame clones and omits some. The table lists more than 1.2 million clones, about 98.5% of them singletons, with around 0.33% in the top ten. Specimen: naive CD4+ T cells sorted from blood. Subset of the sample: CD45RA+ positively selected. Receptor source: a man aged 25-40 years in good health.

This clone showed up just once. The rearrangement uses TRBV28 and TRBJ2-7, with D maybe TRBD1 (6 bases). Trimming stripped 3 bases from V and 6 bases from J, with 9 bases between. The CDR3 has 12 residues. The germline V gene has CDR1 MDHEN and CDR2 SYDVKM. The CDR3 sequence: CASSLQTGEQYF. The CDR3, as DNA: TGTGCCAGCAGTTTGCAGACAGGCGAGCAGTACTTC.

A note on this clone: The same CDR3 can be traced to other DNA sequences in this sample. The DNA of the CDR3 is TGCGCCAGCAGTGGTCAAGAGACCCAGTACTTC. Residues: CASSGQETQYF. The rearrangement joins TRBV5-1 to TRBJ2-5; D remains ambiguous. V was pared by 5 bases and J by 2 bases, with 4 bases between. Germline loops: CDR1 SGHRS, CDR2 YFSETQ. The CDR3 contains 11 residues.

The V call is TRBV5-1, the J call TRBJ2-5, with no clear D. V lost 7 bases and J 1 base, leaving 11 bases between the germline ends. The CDR3 spans 13 residues. Germline V gives CDR1 SGHRS, CDR2 YFSETQ. The CDR3 DNA is TGCGCCAGCGGACCAGGTACCCAAGAGACCCAGTACTTC. Translating it yields CASGPGTQETQYF.

V and J are TRBV25-1 and TRBJ2-1, with 12 bases lining up with TRBD2. The CDR3 covers 16 residues. CDR1 MGHDK and CDR2 SYGVNS come from the germline V gene. Unmatched junction bases numbered 7, after V lost 1 base and J lost 9 bases. CDR3 loop: CASSESTSGRYGEQFF. The CDR3 nucleotides are TGTGCCAGCAGTGAATCTACTAGCGGGAGGTATGGTGAGCAGTTCTTC. Together with reference TRBV25-1 and TRBJ2-1, the CDR3 gives the full variable domain: EADIYQTPRYLVIGTGKKITLECSQTMGHDKMYWYQQDPGMELHLIHYSYGVNSTEKGDLSSESTVSRIRTEHFPLTLESARPSHTSQYLCASSESTSGRYGEQFFGPGTRLTVL.

To note about this clone: Compared with germline, one end of the junction differs, possibly owing to a read error. J is TRBJ1-2 and V is TRBV23-1; TRBD1 is a possible D gene (5 bases). TRBV23-1 is sorted into the ORF group, with uncertain function. The CDR3 has 13 residues. CDR3 coding DNA: TGCGCCAGCAGTCAAAAGGTTGGGGCACACCACTCATTC. Its protein is CASSQKVGAHHSF.